These T cell receptor beta chains were read from a single sample in a study of cytomegalovirus exposure and HLA in healthy donors. The assay was immunoSEQ multiplex PCR, and TCRdb's table has in-frame clones only and misses some. The sample carries more than 100,000 clones, 82% recorded once. Material: PBMCs. Receptor source: a woman between 50 and 59 years old in good health and CMV-seropositive. Each CDR3 is given with its conserved first and last residue. Each record gives: J gene, D gene, V gene, clone size, CDR3 DNA, CDR3 protein. The D gene is left open where the match is weak. A clone size is listed for some rows: how often the clone was seen (once, few, many), or a class if it is expanded.

>TRBJ1-2|NA|TRBV19|NA
TGTGCCAGTTCCATTGCTAACTATGGCTACACCTTC
CASSIANYGYTF
>TRBJ2-1|NA|TRBV4-1|once
TGCGCCAGCAGCCAGAGGGACTTGGGGGCCTACAATGAGCAGTTCTTC
CASSQRDLGAYNEQFF
>TRBJ1-1|NA|TRBV18|NA
TGTGCCAGCTCACAGGGGACTCACGAAGCTTTCTTT
CASSQGTHEAFF
>TRBJ2-1|TRBD1|TRBV11-2|NA
TGTGCCAGCAGCTTTGGACAGGTGAGCTCCTACAATGAGCAGTTCTTC
CASSFGQVSSYNEQFF
>TRBJ2-5|NA|TRBV6-5|NA
TGTGCCACTCAACTGGAGACCCAGTACTTC
CATQLETQYF
>TRBJ1-5|NA|TRBV7-8|NA
TGTGCCAGCAGCTTAGGTCGAGATAGCAATCAGCCCCAGCATTTT
CASSLGRDSNQPQHF
>TRBJ1-1|NA|TRBV7-2|NA
TGTGCCAGCAGCCTCCCACGGTCTGGGAACACTGAAGCTTTCTTT
CASSLPRSGNTEAFF
>TRBJ1-1|NA|TRBV5-4|NA
TGTGCCAGCAGCTTGGCCCGGAACACTGAAGCTTTCTTT
CASSLARNTEAFF
>TRBJ2-2|TRBD2|TRBV5-1|NA
TGCGCCAGCAGCTTGGGGACGGGACTAGCATTGCACACCGGGGAGCTGTTTTTT
CASSLGTGLALHTGELFF
>TRBJ1-2|NA|TRBV5-1|NA
TGCGCCAGCAGCTCCTCCACAGGGAGATATGGCTACACCTTC
CASSSSTGRYGYTF
>TRBJ1-1|NA|TRBV5-6|NA
TGTGCCAGCAGCTTGGGGAGGGGTGGCGCTGAAGCTTTCTTT
CASSLGRGGAEAFF
>TRBJ2-1|TRBD2|TRBV15|NA
TGTGCCACCAGAAGGGCTAGCGGAGGGGATGAGCAGTTCTTC
CATRRASGGDEQFF
>TRBJ1-5|TRBD1|TRBV28|few
TGTGCCAGCAGTTTATGGGGACAGGGCCGCAATCAGCCCCAGCATTTT
CASSLWGQGRNQPQHF
>TRBJ1-1|NA|TRBV7-2|NA
TGTGCCAGCAGCTTATATAGAAACACTGAAGCTTTCTTT
CASSLYRNTEAFF
>TRBJ1-5|NA|TRBV7-2|NA
TGTGCCAGCAGCATTACGGGGGAGTGGCAGCCCCAGCATTTT
CASSITGEWQPQHF
>TRBJ2-3|NA|TRBV9|NA
TGTGCCAGCAGCGTAGACGGTAGCACAGATACGCAGTATTTT
CASSVDGSTDTQYF
>TRBJ1-6|TRBD1|TRBV2|few
TGTGCCAGCAGTCGACAGGGTTGGGATAATTCACCCCTCCACTTT
CASSRQGWDNSPLHF
>TRBJ2-7|TRBD1|TRBV5-1|NA
TGCGCCAGCAGCCTAGGACAGGGGGGGGAGCAGTACTTC
CASSLGQGGEQYF